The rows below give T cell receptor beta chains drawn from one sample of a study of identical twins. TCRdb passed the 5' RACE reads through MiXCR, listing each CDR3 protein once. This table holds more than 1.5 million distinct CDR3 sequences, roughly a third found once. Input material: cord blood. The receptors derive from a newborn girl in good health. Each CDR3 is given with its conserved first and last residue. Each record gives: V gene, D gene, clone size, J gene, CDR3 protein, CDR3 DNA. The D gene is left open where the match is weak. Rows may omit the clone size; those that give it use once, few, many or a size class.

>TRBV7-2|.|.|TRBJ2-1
CASSPSPGHYSNEQFF
TGTGCCAGCAGCCCCAGCCCAGGGCACTATTCCAATGAGCAGTTCTTC
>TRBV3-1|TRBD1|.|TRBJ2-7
CASSARTGVSEQYF
TGTGCCAGCAGCGCGCGGACAGGGGTGAGCGAGCAGTACTTC
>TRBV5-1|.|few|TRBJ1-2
CASSLELSGGGYTF
TGCGCCAGCAGCTTGGAATTGTCAGGAGGGGGCTACACCTTC
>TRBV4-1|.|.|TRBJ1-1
CASSLLKARQLNTEAFF
TGCGCCAGCAGCCTACTTAAGGCCAGGCAGCTGAACACTGAAGCTTTCTTT
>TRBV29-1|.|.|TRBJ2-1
CSVEDRDGVIGNEQFF
TGCAGCGTTGAAGATCGAGACGGGGTGATAGGGAATGAGCAGTTCTTC
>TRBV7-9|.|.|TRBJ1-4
CASRRARLGEKLFF
TGTGCCAGCAGGCGGGCCAGGCTAGGTGAAAAACTGTTTTTT
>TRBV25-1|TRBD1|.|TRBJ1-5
CASSPTGGAQPQHF
TGTGCCAGCAGCCCAACAGGGGGAGCGCAGCCCCAGCATTTT
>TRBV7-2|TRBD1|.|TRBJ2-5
CASGPLDRGYNEQYF
TGTGCCAGCGGCCCTTTGGACAGGGGGTACAATGAGCAGTACTTC
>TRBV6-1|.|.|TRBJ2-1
CASSANREINEQFF
TGTGCCAGCAGCGCCAACAGGGAAATCAATGAGCAGTTCTTC
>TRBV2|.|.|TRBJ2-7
CASKGTGLSYEQYF
TGTGCCAGCAAGGGAACAGGCCTCTCCTACGAGCAGTACTTC
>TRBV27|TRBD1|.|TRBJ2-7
CASSLSFRDRPFEQYF
TGTGCCAGCAGTTTAAGCTTTAGGGACAGGCCTTTCGAGCAGTACTTC
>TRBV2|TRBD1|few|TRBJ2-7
CASSEDRGLSYEQYF
TGTGCCAGCAGTGAGGACAGGGGGCTATCCTACGAGCAGTACTTC
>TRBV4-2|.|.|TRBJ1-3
CASSQEYGRLSGNTIYF
TGTGCCAGCAGCCAAGAGTATGGTCGTCTCTCTGGAAACACCATATATTTT
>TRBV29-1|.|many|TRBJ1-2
CSVVRGRNGYTF
TGCAGCGTTGTTCGGGGGAGGAATGGCTACACCTTC
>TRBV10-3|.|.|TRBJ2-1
CAIRGSGSDEQFF
TGTGCCATCAGAGGTAGTGGGAGTGATGAGCAGTTCTTC